This TCR beta chain was observed in a study of T cell changes during pregnancy in multiple sclerosis. V lost 7 bases to trimming and J lost 0 bases; unmatched junction nucleotides: 6. The CDR3 has 15 amino acids. CDR1 and CDR2 from the germline V gene are SNHLY and FYNNEI. Produced via immunoSEQ multiplex PCR; TCRdb's table is partial and in-frame only. The sample lists about 100,000 clones, 85% to 95% occurring once. The TCR originated in a female donor with multiple sclerosis, enrolled in a pregnancy study. The sequencing here drew on peripheral blood, taken in the second trimester of pregnancy. The V gene is TRBV2, the J gene TRBJ2-7; 10 bases align to TRBD2. CDR3 region: CASTISGGSSYEQYF. CDR3 nucleotides: TGTGCCAGCACCATTAGCGGGGGGAGCTCCTACGAGCAGTACTTC.